The 20 T cell receptor beta chains reported below all come from one sample, sequenced in a study of T cell changes during pregnancy in multiple sclerosis. Libraries were prepared by immunoSEQ multiplex PCR; TCRdb keeps only in-frame clonotypes and omits some of them. The table includes about 50,000 clones, around 90% detected once. Material: CD8+ T cells from peripheral blood mononuclear cells, obtained after pregnancy. These receptors originate from a female donor with multiple sclerosis, enrolled in a pregnancy study.

The V and J genes are TRBV9 and TRBJ2-1; the match to TRBD2 covers 8 bases. The CDR3 sequence is 15 residues long. V was clipped by 4 bases and J by 8 bases; unmatched bases: 11. Germline values: CDR1 SGDLS, CDR2 YYNGEE. CDR3 nucleotides: TGTGCCAGCAGCCCCGGGACTAGTAGTTATGATGAGCAGTTCTTC. Its protein is CASSPGTSSYDEQFF. Filled out from reference TRBV9 and TRBJ2-1, the complete variable domain reads DSGVTQTPKHLITATGQRVTLRCSPRSGDLSVYWYQQSLDQGLQFLIQYYNGEERAKGNILERFSAQQFPDLHSELNLSSLELGDSALYFCASSPGTSSYDEQFFGPGTRLTVL.

V usage is TRBV28 and J usage is TRBJ1-5; 9 bases align to TRBD1. The CDR3 loop spans 18 amino acids. The trim removed 6 bases at V and 2 bases at J, leaving 14 bases unmatched. Germline CDR1 reads MDHEN; CDR2 reads SYDVKM. The CDR3 region has the DNA TGTGCCAGCAGGACCGGGACAGGGAATATTTATGGCAATCAGCCCCAGCATTTT. This codes for CASRTGTGNIYGNQPQHF.

The rearrangement uses TRBV6-1 and TRBJ2-2; D gene ambiguous. The CDR3 is 16 residues long. Trimming removed 4 bases from V and 1 base from J, with 13 bases in between. From germline, CDR1 is MNHNS and CDR2 SASEGT. DNA for the CDR3: TGTGCCAGCAGTGCCTTCGAAACAGTGAACACCGGGGAGCTGTTTTTT. As protein: CASSAFETVNTGELFF.

The chain uses TRBV6-1 and TRBJ2-3; D unresolved. CDR1 and CDR2 (germline): MNHNS, SASEGT. CDR3 length equals 11 residues. Trimming removed 7 bases from V and 2 bases from J, with 4 bases in between. The CDR3 region is CASKLTDTQYF. The CDR3 nucleotides read TGTGCCAGCAAACTCACAGATACGCAGTATTTT.

This chain connects TRBV7-8 to TRBJ2-1, with TRBD2 matching 7 bases. CDR3 length equals 14 residues. V was pared by 5 bases and J by 8 bases, with 9 bases of the junction left unmatched. Looked up from germline, CDR1 is SGHVS and CDR2 is FQNEAQ. The chain's CDR3 is CASSISSGWDEQFF. The CDR3, as DNA: TGTGCCAGCAGCATAAGTAGCGGGTGGGATGAGCAGTTCTTC.

The CDR3 nucleotides read TGTGCCAGCAGTGTGAGAATAGCGGGAGGGTCCTACGAGCAGTACTTC. Protein sequence: CASSVRIAGGSYEQYF. The chain is built from TRBV2 and TRBJ2-7; TRBD2 agrees at 11 bases. V dropped 4 bases and J dropped 1; count of bases not matched to a gene: 6. Germline V lookup: CDR1 SNHLY, CDR2 FYNNEI. The CDR3 runs to 16 residues. Supplemented by reference TRBV2 and TRBJ2-7, the full variable domain reads EPEVTQTPSHQVTQMGQEVILRCVPISNHLYFYWYRQILGQKVEFLVSFYNNEISEKSEIFDDQFSVERPDGSNFTLKIRSTKLEDSAMYFCASSVRIAGGSYEQYFGPGTRLTVT.

This CDR3 is CASSHLTGRNTIYF. The CDR3 nucleotides read TGTGCCAGCAGCCACCTGACAGGGAGAAACACCATATATTTT. This chain connects TRBV9 to TRBJ1-3; 7 bases map to TRBD1. V lost 4 bases to trimming and J lost 5 bases; unmatched junction nucleotides: 6. Germline values: CDR1 SGDLS, CDR2 YYNGEE. The CDR3 has 14 amino acids.

The chain couples TRBV7-6 to TRBJ2-5; D is perhaps TRBD1 (6 bases). Germline loops: CDR1 SGHVS, CDR2 FNYEAQ. Trimming cost V 5 bases and J 2 bases, with 15 bases left between them. The CDR3 length is 15 residues. The CDR3 DNA reads as TGTGCCAGCAGCCTAACTCTGGGGACACAAGAGACCCAGTACTTC. This gives the protein CASSLTLGTQETQYF.

The chain uses TRBV19 and TRBJ1-5; TRBD1 aligns across 7 bases. The V gene end was trimmed by 7 bases and the J gene end by 2 bases; junction bases not matched to a gene: 2. This CDR3 has 13 amino acids. Germline V lookup: CDR1 LNHDA, CDR2 SQIVND (reference sequence). The CDR3 loop is CASTDRGNQPQHF. In nucleotides, the CDR3 is TGTGCCAGTACAGACAGGGGCAATCAGCCCCAGCATTTT.

The V call is TRBV4-1, the J call TRBJ2-3, with TRBD2 identical over 8 bases. Germline-derived CDR1 and CDR2 are MGHRA and YSYEKL. There are 15 residues in the CDR3. V trimming: 8 bases; J trimming: 2 bases; junction bases outside the gene matches: 9. DNA of the CDR3: TGCGCCAGCTCGGCTAGCGGGCGAGACACAGATACGCAGTATTTT. It yields the protein CASSASGRDTDTQYF.

With regard to this clone: Distinct nucleotide sequences in the sample also encode this CDR3. The genes are TRBV27 and TRBJ1-2, with 8 positions matching TRBD1. V lost 3 bases and J lost 2; bases outside the gene matches: 2. The germline V gene encodes CDR1 MNHEY and CDR2 SMNVEV (reference sequence). The CDR3 is made up of 14 amino acids. The CDR3 region is CASSLDRANYGYTF. As DNA, the CDR3 is TGTGCCAGCAGTTTGGACAGGGCGAACTATGGCTACACCTTC.

This clone was recorded a few times. The rearrangement joins TRBV30 to TRBJ1-2; TRBD1 might be the D (6 bases). The CDR3 contains 13 residues. Germline V gene lookup returns CDR1 GTSNPN and CDR2 SVGIG (reference sequence). The V end lost 1 base, the J end lost 5 bases, and 11 bases lay between the germline ends. CDR3: CAWSGTVPYGYTF. CDR3 bases: TGTGCCTGGAGTGGGACAGTCCCTTATGGCTACACCTTC.

This clone was counted only a few times. This chain connects TRBV12-2 to TRBJ2-5; TRBD1, the table's D call, lacks a check against the DNA. TRBV12-2 is a recognized pseudogene. This CDR3 is built from 18 residues. The CDR3 is CASRLGRGDRGYQETQYF. The DNA of the CDR3 is TGTGCAAGTCGCTTAGGGAGGGGGGACAGGGGGTACCAAGAGACCCAGTACTTC.

A few counts support this clone. The chain is built from TRBV19 and TRBJ2-5; 12 nucleotides align to TRBD2. The CDR3 sequence is 15 residues long. Germline V CDR1 and CDR2: LNHDA, SQIVND (reference sequence). J lost 5 bases, V lost 4 bases, and 5 bases had no gene match. The CDR3 is CASSKTSGSIETQYF. The CDR3 region has the DNA TGTGCCAGTAGTAAGACTAGCGGGAGTATCGAGACCCAGTACTTC.

This chain joins TRBV7-9 and TRBJ2-5; D is ambiguous. The V end lost 3 bases, the J end lost 5 bases, and 10 bases lay between the germline ends. The CDR3 loop spans 13 amino acids. Germline CDR1 reads SEHNR; CDR2 reads FQNEAQ (reference sequence). The CDR3 region is CASSFPNSETQYF. The CDR3, as DNA: TGTGCCAGCAGCTTTCCGAACTCCGAGACCCAGTACTTC.

Note on this clone: The DNA is left out, because the CDR3 cannot be placed on it with certainty; the CDR3 is given as TCRdb lists it. The V gene is TRBV4-3, the J gene TRBJ2-1; the table's D call TRBD1 went unverified against the DNA. Termini included, the CDR3 measures 15 amino acids. In germline, CDR1 is LGHNA, CDR2 YSLEER. The CDR3 sequence is CASSQGRVGQGAWFF.

This clone was found once. This rearrangement joins TRBV19 to TRBJ2-7; 8 bases match TRBD1. V lost 5 bases, J lost 2 bases, and 11 bases stayed unmatched. The CDR3 length is 16 residues. Germline CDR1 LNHDA, CDR2 SQIVND (reference sequence). DNA for the CDR3: TGTGCCAGTAGTCTCTTACCCGGGACAGGAACCTACGAGCAGTACTTC. Encoded protein: CASSLLPGTGTYEQYF.

V and J are TRBV7-9 and TRBJ2-7; D is perhaps TRBD2 (6 bases). This CDR3 has 13 amino acids. Germline V gene lookup returns CDR1 SEHNR and CDR2 FQNEAQ (reference sequence). V lost 10 bases and J 0 bases, leaving 13 bases between the germline ends. The CDR3 sequence: CATSHGSSYEQYF. CDR3 coding DNA: TGTGCCACGAGTCACGGGAGCTCCTACGAGCAGTACTTC.

This chain connects TRBV19 to TRBJ1-1; D is possibly TRBD1 (6 bases). Per germline, CDR1 LNHDA and CDR2 SQIVND (reference sequence). The CDR3 spans 14 residues. V shed 1 base and J shed 5 bases, with 11 bases lying between them. The CDR3 DNA is TGTGCCAGTAGTATAGGCGGGGGGCGGACTGAAGCTTTCTTT. This codes for CASSIGGGRTEAFF.

The gene calls are TRBV6-5 and TRBJ2-7; TRBD2 matches at 8 bases. CDR1 and CDR2 from the germline V gene are MNHEY and SVGAGI. This CDR3 has 13 amino acids. Losses at the gene ends were 4 bases for V and 4 bases for J; bases not matched to a gene: 3. As DNA, the CDR3 is TGTGCCAGCAGTTTCCGGGGGGGTTACGAGCAGTACTTC. This codes for CASSFRGGYEQYF.